Listed below are T cell receptor beta chains from one sample, sequenced in a study of T-cell reconstitution after alpha-beta-depleted transplantation in children. Each CDR3 protein is one row after TCRdb ran MiXCR on the PCR reads. The data hold over 400,000 distinct CDR3 sequences, with about 12% observed a single time. The specimen comprised PBMCs from the stem cell graft donor, sampled from the stem cell graft. The receptors come from a human donor who donated a stem cell graft to a child with combined immunodeficiency. CDR3s include the opening cysteine and the closing phenylalanine or tryptophan. D genes are given only for firm matches. For some rows the clone size is stated as once, few or many, or as a class when expanded; others skip it.

TRBV5-1	many	NA	TRBJ2-5	TGCGCCAGCAGCTCGACAGTGAGGGGAGAGACCCAGTACTTC	CASSSTVRGETQYF
TRBV12-3/TRBV12-4	many	NA	TRBJ2-1	TGTGCCAGCAGTTTTGTAAAGGGGCAGTTCTTC	CASSFVKGQFF
TRBV12-3/TRBV12-4	many	NA	TRBJ2-4	TGTGCCAGCAGCTCGGACGGTTTAGCCAAAAACATTCAGTACTTC	CASSSDGLAKNIQYF
TRBV9	many	NA	TRBJ2-7	TGTGCCAGCAGCCCTCGCAGTTACAGGGACTACGAGCAGTACTTC	CASSPRSYRDYEQYF
TRBV9	few	TRBD1	TRBJ2-7	TGTGCCAGCAGCGCCTCCCCGGGACAGACCTACGAGCAGTACTTC	CASSASPGQTYEQYF
TRBV12-3/TRBV12-4	NA	NA	TRBJ1-1	TGTGCCAGCAGTTTCTCAAGGGCGGAGGGGAGAGCTTTCTTT	CASSFSRAEGRAFF
TRBV12-3/TRBV12-4	few	TRBD2	TRBJ2-3	TGTGCCACCACCCTCAGCGGGGCTAGCACAGATACGCAGTATTTT	CATTLSGASTDTQYF
TRBV24-1	many	NA	TRBJ2-2	TGTGCCACCAGTGACCCATACTTGACGAGGGACACCGGGGAGCTGTTTTTT	CATSDPYLTRDTGELFF
TRBV4-3	NA	NA	TRBJ1-2	TGCGCCAGCAGCCAAGATCTAGGGACTGGTGGCTACACCTTC	CASSQDLGTGGYTF
TRBV20-1	few	TRBD1	TRBJ1-6	TGCAGTGCTACTGACAGGGCCAATTCACCCCTCCACTTT	CSATDRANSPLHF
TRBV20-1	many	NA	TRBJ1-1	TGCAGTGCTAGAGATCTCCCGGGCACTGAAGCTTTCTTT	CSARDLPGTEAFF
TRBV14	few	NA	TRBJ2-1	TGTGCCAGCAGCCAAGATCGTTGGGGGCGAGGCAATGAGCAGTTCTTC	CASSQDRWGRGNEQFF
TRBV7-2	few	NA	TRBJ1-1	TGTGCCAGCAGCCGCACCCCGGGAAAAGCTTTCTTT	CASSRTPGKAFF
TRBV7-9	few	NA	TRBJ2-3	TGTGCCAGCAGCATCCCCGGCTTAGATACGCAGTATTTT	CASSIPGLDTQYF
TRBV4-2	few	TRBD2	TRBJ2-1	TGTGCCAGCAGGGGGGGGACTAGCGGGAGCAATGAGCAGTTCTTC	CASRGGTSGSNEQFF
TRBV20-1	many	NA	TRBJ2-2	TGCAGTGCTAGGGCCTACCTGACGAGGAGAGGGGTAGACACCGGGGAGCTGTTTTTT	CSARAYLTRRGVDTGELFF
TRBV7-9	NA	NA	TRBJ1-4	TGTGCCAGCAGCTTAATTTCACGGGAAAAACTGTTTTTT	CASSLISREKLFF
TRBV3-1	many	NA	TRBJ2-5	TGTGCCAGCAGCCAAGTTACGCAAGAGACCCAGTACTTC	CASSQVTQETQYF
TRBV6-5	many	NA	TRBJ1-4	TGTGCCAGCAGGGCAGGGACGGAACTGTTTTTT	CASRAGTELFF
TRBV5-1	many	NA	TRBJ2-3	TGCGCCAGCAGCAAGGGCACGTTTACCAGCACAGATACGCAGTATTTT	CASSKGTFTSTDTQYF
TRBV5-6	few	TRBD1	TRBJ2-1	TGTGCCAGCAGCTGGAATGAAAACCGGGACAGGGTTTACAATGAGCAGTTCTTC	CASSWNENRDRVYNEQFF
TRBV20-1	few	NA	TRBJ1-2	TGCAGTGCTAGAGATGCGGGGTCCCTCTATGGCTACACCTTC	CSARDAGSLYGYTF
TRBV7-2	NA	TRBD1	TRBJ2-7	TGTGCCAGCAGCTTCGACAAAGGGGGCTTCTACGAGCAGTACTTC	CASSFDKGGFYEQYF
TRBV5-1	few	TRBD2	TRBJ2-3	TGCGCCAGCAGCATTAGCGGGGTATTCACAGATACGCAGTATTTT	CASSISGVFTDTQYF
TRBV20-1	few	TRBD2	TRBJ2-5	TGCAGTGCCGGGGGCGGACTAGCGGGGGCCACCAGGGGGGAGACCCAGTACTTC	CSAGGGLAGATRGETQYF
TRBV12-3/TRBV12-4	many	NA	TRBJ2-7	TGTGCCAGCAGTTTGGGTCCGAGCTCCTACGAGCAGTACTTC	CASSLGPSSYEQYF
TRBV12-3/TRBV12-4	many	NA	TRBJ2-1	TGTGCCAGCAGTTTACCCCACCTTCGCAATGAGCAGTTCTTC	CASSLPHLRNEQFF
TRBV10-3	few	TRBD2	TRBJ2-3	TGTGCCATCACTTCGTCTACTAGCGGGCCGCACGATACGCAGTATTTT	CAITSSTSGPHDTQYF
TRBV11-3	few	NA	TRBJ2-3	TGTGCCAGCAGCCAAGGACCATCTAGCACAGATACGCAGTATTTT	CASSQGPSSTDTQYF
TRBV5-1	NA	TRBD2	TRBJ2-7	TGCGCCAGCAGCTTAGGGAGCGGGGGGGGTCCCTACGAGCAGTACTTC	CASSLGSGGGPYEQYF
TRBV2	few	TRBD1	TRBJ2-5	TGTGCCAGCAGTGCGGGGTTCAGCCCAGGGGGTCAAGAGACCCAGTACTTC	CASSAGFSPGGQETQYF
TRBV5-4	many	NA	TRBJ2-1	TGTGCCAGCAGCTTGGTGACAGCGTACAATGAGCAGTTCTTC	CASSLVTAYNEQFF
TRBV12-3/TRBV12-4	NA	NA	TRBJ1-5	TGTGCCAGCAGACGTGGACAGAGCAATCAGCCCCAGCATTTT	CASRRGQSNQPQHF
TRBV4-2	NA	TRBD2	TRBJ2-5	TGTGCCAGCAGCCAAGTAAGAAGGGGAGTAGCGGGGACGGAGACCCAGTACTTC	CASSQVRRGVAGTETQYF
TRBV4-1	few	NA	TRBJ2-7	TGCGCCAGCAGCCAACAGGAGAACCTCTACGAGCAGTACTTC	CASSQQENLYEQYF
TRBV27	few	NA	TRBJ2-5	TGTGCCAGCAGTGTAATCGGGACCAAGCAGGAGACCCAGTACTTC	CASSVIGTKQETQYF
TRBV30	few	TRBD1	TRBJ2-5	TGTGCCTGGAACTTCCCGGGCAGGGGGCTCCAAGAGACCCAGTACTTC	CAWNFPGRGLQETQYF